This TCR beta chain was retrieved from a study of T cell responses to AZD1222 COVID-19 vaccine. This CDR3 is built from 15 residues. V gave up 5 bases and J gave up 7 bases; unmatched junction bases: 10. Germline values: CDR1 SGHTA, CDR2 FQGNSA. Produced via immunoSEQ multiplex PCR; TCRdb's table is partial and in-frame only. The table lists around 67,000 clones, about four fifths of them singletons. Study-level results: The study sampled repertoires only after the peak T cell response. The number of AZD1222 recipients seropositive at baseline was only 5 to 7.

Remarks on this clone: Its antigen is not identified.

The receptor's source is an adult who received the AZD1222 COVID-19 vaccine. The sequencing used peripheral blood, collected 28 days after the second AZD1222 dose. The V and J genes are TRBV7-2 and TRBJ1-4; TRBD1 matches 7 bases. The CDR3 region is CASSKTGFSGEKLFF. In DNA form, the CDR3 reads TGTGCCAGCAGCAAGACAGGGTTTTCAGGTGAAAAACTGTTTTTT.